Detailed here is one T cell receptor beta chain. The CDR3 consists of 16 residues. The junction had 12 bases not matched to a gene; V was cut back by 4 bases and J by 8 bases. In germline, CDR1 is SGDLS, CDR2 YYNGEE. The data were produced by immunoSEQ multiplex PCR, yet TCRdb's version contains in-frame clones alone and is incomplete. Of a few hundred thousand clones listed, around 89% are singletons. This sample stems from a study of blood T cell repertoires in COVID-19. This TCR was sampled from a woman in her forties with acute or convalescent COVID-19. Sequenced: peripheral blood. The genes are TRBV9 and TRBJ2-1; 10 bases are shared with TRBD2. The CDR3 loop reads CASSPRLAGPFDEQFF. The CDR3 bases are TGTGCCAGCAGCCCCCGACTAGCGGGCCCTTTCGATGAGCAGTTCTTC.